Below are 9 T cell receptor beta chains sequenced from a single sample in a study of blood T cell repertoires in COVID-19. Generated by immunoSEQ multiplex PCR, the TCRdb table keeps only in-frame clones and is missing some. Counted here are 250,000 to 300,000 clones, about nine tenths occurring once; the ten biggest clones make up about 2.1%. Material for sequencing was PBMCs or T cells enriched from blood (not recorded which). These receptor sequences come from a woman aged 40 to 55 with acute COVID-19.

The CDR3 region is CACQVGQLSNTGELFF. CDR3 coding DNA: TGTGCCTGCCAGGTGGGACAGCTGTCGAACACCGGGGAGCTGTTTTTT. J is TRBJ2-2 and V is TRBV30; 7 nucleotides match TRBD1. V was pared by 6 bases and J by 0 bases, with 10 bases of the junction left unmatched. The CDR3 runs 16 residues. Germline-derived CDR1 and CDR2 are GTSNPN and SVGIG (reference sequence).

The chain uses TRBV24-1 and TRBJ1-2; possible D gene TRBD1, 5 bases. The CDR3 is 13 residues long. V dropped 5 bases and J dropped 2 bases, with 8 bases sitting between them. Germline V gene lookup returns CDR1 KGHDR and CDR2 SFDVKD. Here the CDR3 reads CATSVTENYGYTF. The DNA of the CDR3 is TGTGCCACCAGTGTGACAGAAAACTATGGCTACACCTTC.

This clone appeared once. This rearrangement joins TRBV6-5 to TRBJ2-1, with 7 nucleotides matching TRBD1. The ends lost 4 bases at V and 0 bases at J; junction bases unmatched: 3. Germline V gives CDR1 MNHEY, CDR2 SVGAGI. CDR3 length: 15 residues. The CDR3 DNA is TGTGCCAGCAGTTTGGACAGGAGCTCCTACAATGAGCAGTTCTTC. Its translation: CASSLDRSSYNEQFF.

The CDR3, as DNA: TGTGCCACCAGGCCGGGACTAGCGGGAGGGCCGAACACCGGGGAGCTGTTTTTT. Its translation is CATRPGLAGGPNTGELFF. V and J are TRBV24-1 and TRBJ2-2; 16 bases agree with TRBD2. This CDR3 comprises 18 residues. Germline loops: CDR1 KGHDR, CDR2 SFDVKD. V lost 7 bases, J lost 0 bases, and 4 bases stayed unmatched.

In DNA, the CDR3 is TGTGCCAGTAGACGACAGGGGGGCGGTGAAAAACTGTTTTTT. As protein: CASRRQGGGEKLFF. The V gene is TRBV19, the J gene TRBJ1-4; TRBD1 aligns across 9 bases. CDR3 length: 14 amino acids. Per the germline V gene, CDR1 is LNHDA and CDR2 is SQIVND (reference sequence). With V trimmed by 6 bases and J by 7 bases, 6 bases remained unmatched. Complete variable domain (other parts from reference TRBV19 and TRBJ1-4): DGGITQSPKYLFRKEGQNVTLSCEQNLNHDAMYWYRQDPGQGLRLIYYSQIVNDFQKGDIAEGYSVSREKKESFPLTVTSAQKNPTAFYLCASRRQGGGEKLFFGSGTQLSVL.

The rearrangement links TRBV6-5 to TRBJ2-7; 10 bases map to TRBD1. The CDR3 runs to 14 residues. The germline CDR1 and CDR2 sequences are MNHEY and SVGAGI. J was trimmed by 6 bases and V by 6 bases; bases with no gene match: 8. The CDR3 protein is CASSNRDRGSEQYF. CDR3 bases: TGTGCCAGCAGCAACCGGGACAGGGGTTCCGAGCAGTACTTC.

The V and J genes are TRBV19 and TRBJ2-3; TRBD2 matches at 7 bases. CDR3 length equals 15 residues. V gave up 1 base and J gave up 4 bases; unmatched junction bases: 5. Germline assignment: CDR1 LNHDA and CDR2 SQIVND (reference sequence). CDR3 residues: CASSIAAGEADTQYF. DNA of the CDR3: TGTGCCAGTAGTATAGCGGCGGGAGAGGCAGATACGCAGTATTTT.

The V gene is TRBV4-2, the J gene TRBJ2-1; D may be TRBD2 (6 bases). The CDR3 sequence is 15 residues long. V lost 4 bases, J lost 7 bases, and 17 bases lay in between. Germline V gene data show CDR1 as LGHNA and CDR2 as YNFKEQ. The CDR3 reads CASSPLLRDLNEQFF. The CDR3 region has the DNA TGTGCCAGCAGCCCGCTTCTCCGGGACTTGAATGAGCAGTTCTTC.

The V call is TRBV4-2, the J call TRBJ1-6; 9 nucleotides line up with TRBD1. There are 16 residues in the CDR3. V shed 4 bases, J shed 8 bases, and the junction held 9 bases outside the gene matches. In germline, CDR1 is LGHNA, CDR2 YNFKEQ. The CDR3 DNA is TGTGCCAGCAGCCTGTCGACAGGGGGAGGATATTCACCCCTCCACTTT. This gives the protein CASSLSTGGGYSPLHF.